This T cell receptor beta chain was sequenced for a study of control samples from healthy donors and cancer patients. Profiling relied on immunoSEQ multiplex PCR, and the TCRdb table lists in-frame clones only, not all of them. The table shows approximately 140,000 clones, with approximately 90% occurring only once. The CDR3 consists of 15 residues. CDR1 ENHRY and CDR2 SYGVKD come from the germline V gene. Between the trimmed V and J ends, which lost 2 bases and 4 bases, there was a span of 13 bases. Sequenced input: blood. The rearrangement links TRBV10-3 to TRBJ2-3; D could derive from TRBD1 or TRBD2 (5 bases each). This TCR was sampled from a woman in her twenties or thirties in good health. The CDR3 DNA is TGTGCCATCAGTGAGATCCGACGAGGGGCAGATACGCAGTATTTT. Translating gives CAISEIRRGADTQYF.